One sample yielded the 20 T cell receptor beta chains listed below, sequenced in a study of early T cells in non-severe SARS-CoV-2 infection. MiXCR, applied by TCRdb to the 5' RACE reads, yields one record per CDR3 protein. The sample contains under 140,000 distinct CDR3 sequences, roughly 12% of which appear only once. The starting material was whole blood, obtained at baseline. The receptor set was obtained from an adult who was a healthcare worker with PCR-confirmed SARS-CoV-2 infection or an uninfected control (not recorded which).

This chain links TRBV6-5 with TRBJ2-3; D unresolved. The CDR3 extends over 15 amino acids. V lost 3 bases to trimming and J lost 0 bases, with 10 bases between them. From germline, CDR1 is MNHEY and CDR2 SVGAGI. As DNA, the CDR3 is TGTGCCAGCAGTTATACCCAGTCGAGCACAGATACGCAGTATTTT. Amino acids: CASSYTQSSTDTQYF.

The rearrangement joins TRBV5-1 to TRBJ2-2; 8 nucleotides align to TRBD2. Germline values: CDR1 SGHRS, CDR2 YFSETQ. V was pared by 4 bases and J by 3 bases, with 11 bases of the junction left unmatched. CDR3 length: 17 residues. CDR3 region: CASSPLKAGDDTGELFF. In nucleotides, the CDR3 is TGCGCCAGCAGCCCCCTAAAAGCGGGGGACGACACCGGGGAGCTGTTTTTT.

This clonotype was seen a handful of times. The gene calls are TRBV7-6 and TRBJ2-5, with TRBD1 as a possible D gene (5 bases). The CDR3 totals 14 residues. V gave up 3 bases and J gave up 1 base, with 9 bases separating them. Germline V lookup: CDR1 SGHVS, CDR2 FNYEAQ. DNA for the CDR3: TGTGCCAGCAGCTTGTGGGGCGGCCAAGAGACCCAGTACTTC. Translating gives CASSLWGGQETQYF.

This chain links TRBV20-1 with TRBJ2-2, with 10 bases that match TRBD1. Trimming at V came to 6 bases and at J to 5 bases, leaving 12 bases not matched to a gene. The CDR3 is 16 amino acids. From germline, CDR1 is DFQATT and CDR2 SNEGSKA (reference sequence). CDR3 nucleotide sequence: TGCAGTGCGAGGCGACAGGGGGCAAGGGGAACCGGGGAGCTGTTTTTT. This codes for CSARRQGARGTGELFF.

The DNA of the CDR3 is TGTGCCAGCAGTGAGGGGGGCGATGGCTACACCTTC. Its translation is CASSEGGDGYTF. This chain joins TRBV12-3 or TRBV12-4 and TRBJ1-2; weak D call: TRBD1 (6 bases). The V end lost 5 bases, the J end lost 6 bases, and 10 bases lay between the germline ends. The CDR3 is 12 residues long.

This clonotype was counted between two and nine times. The rearrangement joins TRBV27 to TRBJ2-1, with a weak D call TRBD2 (6 bases). The ends were cut back, 5 bases at V and 8 bases at J, with 19 bases in the middle. This CDR3 region has 15 residues. Per germline, CDR1 MNHEY and CDR2 SMNVEV (reference sequence). This CDR3 reads CASSLLPTRGDEQFF. The CDR3 DNA reads as TGTGCCAGCAGTCTCCTCCCGACTAGGGGCGATGAGCAGTTCTTC.

In this sample, this clonotype turned up a few times. The rearrangement joins TRBV20-1 to TRBJ2-5, with D hard to call. Trimming removed 3 bases from V and 4 bases from J, with 3 bases in between. The CDR3 is 10 amino acids. Germline V CDR1 and CDR2: DFQATT, SNEGSKA (reference sequence). The CDR3 bases are TGCAGTGCTAGCGCAGAGACCCAGTACTTC. Protein: CSASAETQYF.

This clonotype was seen a single time. The V and J genes are TRBV12-3 or TRBV12-4 and TRBJ1-4; D is uncertain. The CDR3 extends over 13 amino acids. V was shortened by 6 bases and J by 4 bases, with 9 bases between the two germline ends. The chain's CDR3 is CASSEAFNEKLFF. CDR3 bases: TGTGCCAGCAGCGAGGCCTTTAATGAAAAACTGTTTTTT.

The J gene is TRBJ2-1, the V gene TRBV7-9, with 7 positions matching TRBD2. The J segment lost 0 bases and the V segment lost 6 bases, leaving 11 bases of the junction unmatched. The CDR3 is 17 residues long. Germline CDR1 is SEHNR and CDR2 is FQNEAQ (reference sequence). The CDR3 spells CASSINPSGLSYNEQFF. In DNA, the CDR3 is TGTGCCAGCAGTATAAACCCTAGCGGACTCTCCTACAATGAGCAGTTCTTC.

This clonotype was counted many times. The chain carries TRBV5-1 and TRBJ2-5; D could derive from TRBD1 or TRBD2 (5 bases each). In germline, CDR1 is SGHRS, CDR2 YFSETQ. The CDR3 consists of 14 residues. V was cut by 3 bases and J by 3 bases, with 12 bases left in between. The CDR3 bases are TGCGCCAGCAGCTCGACAGCGGCCGAAGAGACCCAGTACTTC. This encodes CASSSTAAEETQYF.

This clonotype was counted only a few times. The V gene is TRBV7-2, the J gene TRBJ2-7; 7 nucleotides line up with TRBD1. Trimming took 10 bases from V and 0 from J; bases not matched to a gene: 9. Looked up from germline, CDR1 is SGHTA and CDR2 is FQGNSA. This CDR3 contains 14 residues. This CDR3 is CATRGQMNSYEQYF. The CDR3 bases are TGTGCCACTAGGGGACAGATGAACTCCTACGAGCAGTACTTC. The entire variable domain, with the rest obtained from reference TRBV7-2 and TRBJ2-7, is as follows: GAGVSQSPSNKVTEKGKDVELRCDPISGHTALYWYRQSLGQGLEFLIYFQGNSAPDKSGLPSDRFSAERTGGSVSTLTIQRTQQEDSAVYLCATRGQMNSYEQYFGPGTRLTVT.

This clonotype was counted many times. This rearrangement joins TRBV5-1 to TRBJ2-2; TRBD1 matches 9 bases. The germline CDR1 and CDR2 sequences are SGHRS and YFSETQ. Germline trimming cut 4 bases from V and 4 bases from J; bases unmatched to any gene: 5. This CDR3 spans 15 amino acids. DNA for the CDR3: TGCGCCAGCAGCACGGGACAGGGTGGCACCGGGGAGCTGTTTTTT. It codes for CASSTGQGGTGELFF.

V is TRBV7-3 and J is TRBJ1-1; possible D gene TRBD1, 6 bases. CDR1 SGHTA and CDR2 FQGTGA come from the germline V gene. The CDR3 is made up of 14 amino acids. V lost 2 bases, J lost 3 bases, and 10 bases lay in between. This CDR3 reads CASSLQGTDTEAFF. In DNA form, the CDR3 reads TGTGCCAGCAGCTTACAGGGGACGGACACTGAAGCTTTCTTT.

There are a few counts of this clonotype. CDR3 bases: TGTGCCAGCAGCTTAGCGTCCAGCGGAACGTCCTACGAGCAGTACTTC. Translating gives CASSLASSGTSYEQYF. V gene TRBV7-2 combines with J gene TRBJ2-7; a weak D match, TRBD2 (5 bases). Looked up from germline, CDR1 is SGHTA and CDR2 is FQGNSA. The CDR3 consists of 16 residues. V lost 0 bases and J lost 1, with 13 bases in between.

The sample holds a few counts of this clonotype. The CDR3 DNA follows: TGCGCCAGCAGCTTGGCCACCGCCGCGAGGGGCTATGGCTACACCTTC. Encoded protein: CASSLATAARGYGYTF. The rearrangement links TRBV5-1 to TRBJ1-2, with D possibly TRBD1 on 5 matching bases. Germline V gives CDR1 SGHRS, CDR2 YFSETQ. The V and J ends lost 0 bases and 4 bases respectively, with 16 bases between them. The CDR3 is 16 amino acids.

The chain couples TRBV29-1 to TRBJ2-7, with D unresolved. This CDR3 has 10 amino acids. Trimming stripped 2 bases from V and 4 bases from J, with 3 bases between. CDR1 is SQVTM and CDR2 is ANQGSEA in the germline V gene. The CDR3 region has the DNA TGCAGCGTTGAAAGTTACGAGCAGTACTTC. Its translation: CSVESYEQYF.

At least ten counts were recorded for this clonotype. The CDR3: CATSDAGKDYGYTF. The CDR3 DNA sequence: TGTGCCACCAGTGATGCCGGAAAGGACTATGGCTACACCTTC. The V call is TRBV24-1, the J call TRBJ1-2; D remains unclear. With 3 bases removed from V and 3 bases from J, the gap between germline ends came to 10 bases. This CDR3 has 14 amino acids. Germline CDR1 and CDR2: KGHDR and SFDVKD.

The V gene is TRBV10-3, the J gene TRBJ1-1, with 8 bases identical to TRBD1. The germline V gene has CDR1 ENHRY and CDR2 SYGVKD. The CDR3 length is 12 residues. V lost 3 bases, J lost 6 bases, and 0 bases stayed unmatched. CDR3 coding DNA: TGTGCCATCAGTGACAGGGGGCCTGAAGCTTTCTTT. This translates into CAISDRGPEAFF.

The sample holds many counts of this clonotype. J is TRBJ1-3 and V is TRBV12-5; 7 nucleotides agree with TRBD1. The length of the CDR3 is 15 residues. Per germline, CDR1 LGHNT and CDR2 FRNRAP. The V and J ends lost 2 bases and 2 bases, in that order; junction bases with no gene match: 3. The CDR3 coding sequence is TGTGCTAGTGGTTTGATTCAGGGGGCTGGAAACACCATATATTTT. The encoded protein is CASGLIQGAGNTIYF.

This clonotype was counted at least ten times. The chain links TRBV7-9 to TRBJ2-1; maybe TRBD2 (5 bases). This CDR3 is built from 17 residues. V was clipped by 5 bases and J by 0 bases, with 17 bases between them. The germline CDR1 and CDR2 sequences are SEHNR and FQNEAQ (reference sequence). This chain's CDR3 is CASSPRLHFSSYNEQFF. The DNA of the CDR3 is TGTGCCAGCAGCCCTAGACTACACTTCAGCTCCTACAATGAGCAGTTCTTC.